These 16 T cell receptor beta chains were sequenced from one sample in a study of OX40 agonist ivuxolimab in advanced cancers. Measured with immunoSEQ multiplex PCR; TCRdb has only the in-frame clones, and not every one. This sample has roughly 92,000 clones, with less than 85% found just once. Sequencing was performed on CD4+ or CD8+ T cells sorted from blood, taken in a trial of the OX40 agonist ivuxolimab. All receptors derive from an adult with an advanced solid tumor such as melanoma, head and neck, liver or kidney cancer.

This chain joins TRBV2 and TRBJ2-2; possibly TRBD1 for D (5 bases). Germline V CDR1 and CDR2: SNHLY, FYNNEI. This CDR3 has 12 residues. Trimming stripped 9 bases from V and 5 bases from J, with 10 bases between. The chain's CDR3 is CASRPGTGELFF. The CDR3 DNA reads TGTGCCAGTCGTCCAGGGACCGGGGAGCTGTTTTTT.

This clone was detected once. The gene calls are TRBV7-2 and TRBJ1-2, with a tentative D call TRBD1 (5 bases). V gave up 6 bases and J gave up 2 bases, with 13 bases separating them. The CDR3 is 14 amino acids. Germline loops: CDR1 SGHTA, CDR2 FQGNSA. The CDR3 here is CASRPDSPNYGYTF. The CDR3 DNA is TGTGCCAGCAGACCCGACAGCCCAAACTATGGCTACACCTTC.

CDR3 region: CASSLVRAEQYF. The CDR3 nucleotides read TGTGCCAGCAGCTTGGTAAGGGCCGAGCAGTACTTC. The gene calls are TRBV5-6 and TRBJ2-7; D remains unclear. V shed 0 bases and J shed 6 bases, with 7 bases lying between them. CDR1 is SGHDT and CDR2 is YYEEEE in the germline V gene. CDR3 length: 12 residues.

The rearrangement joins TRBV7-9 to TRBJ2-3; the match to TRBD2 covers 12 bases. The length of the CDR3 is 16 residues. J gave up 4 bases and V 0 bases, and 2 bases lay outside the gene matches. Per the germline V gene, CDR1 is SEHNR and CDR2 is FQNEAQ (reference sequence). DNA of the CDR3: TGTGCCAGCAGCTTAGCACTAGCGGGGGGCCCAGATACGCAGTATTTT. As protein: CASSLALAGGPDTQYF.

The chain employs TRBV14 and TRBJ2-5, with D perhaps TRBD1 (5 bases). Per germline, CDR1 SGHDN and CDR2 FVKESK. Trimming left V 3 bases short and J 1 base short, with 9 bases between. This CDR3 has 14 residues. The chain's CDR3 is CASSQLDIQETQYF. As DNA, the CDR3 is TGTGCCAGCAGCCAGTTGGACATCCAAGAGACCCAGTACTTC. The full variable domain, in which reference TRBV14 and TRBJ2-5 provide the parts outside the CDR3, is EAGVTQFPSHSVIEKGQTVTLRCDPISGHDNLYWYRRVMGKEIKFLLHFVKESKQDESGMPNNRFLAERTGGTYSTLKVQPAELEDSGVYFCASSQLDIQETQYFGPGTRLLVL.

This clone was counted only a few times. This rearrangement joins TRBV6-5 to TRBJ1-6; D call uncertain. This CDR3 has 16 amino acids. The V gene lost 0 bases and the J gene lost 7 bases, with 13 bases spanning the gap. Germline values: CDR1 MNHEY, CDR2 SVGAGI. CDR3 amino acids: CASSYSAFQINSPLHF. As DNA, the CDR3 is TGTGCCAGCAGTTACTCGGCCTTTCAAATCAATTCACCCCTCCACTTT.

The chain uses TRBV29-1 and TRBJ1-2, with 8 bases fitting TRBD1. The CDR3 sequence is 13 residues long. Germline V gives CDR1 SQVTM, CDR2 ANQGSEA. The ends lost 4 bases at V and 4 bases at J; junction bases unmatched: 5. The CDR3 DNA reads as TGCAGCGTTGGAACAGGGGGAGCCTATGGCTACACCTTC. It codes for CSVGTGGAYGYTF.

The V and J genes are TRBV11-2 and TRBJ2-1; 10 nucleotides match TRBD2. The CDR3 totals 17 residues. J lost 9 bases, V lost 3 bases, and 14 bases had no gene match. Germline V gene sequence: CDR1 SGHAT, CDR2 FQNNGV. The chain's CDR3 is CASSFMPAGTSDGEQFF. CDR3 nucleotides: TGTGCCAGCAGCTTTATGCCCGCCGGGACTAGCGACGGTGAGCAGTTCTTC. Supplemented by reference TRBV11-2 and TRBJ2-1, the full variable domain reads EAGVAQSPRYKIIEKRQSVAFWCNPISGHATLYWYQQILGQGPKLLIQFQNNGVVDDSQLPKDRFSAERLKGVDSTLKIQPAKLEDSAVYLCASSFMPAGTSDGEQFFGPGTRLTVL.

This chain uses TRBV15 with TRBJ1-2; D may be TRBD1 (6 bases). Trimming removed 3 bases from V and 6 bases from J, with 17 bases in between. In germline, CDR1 is LNHNV, CDR2 YYDKDF (reference sequence). This CDR3 contains 15 residues. CDR3 coding DNA: TGTGCCACCAGCAGTAGAGGGGGTCTTCTAGATGGCTACACCTTC. Amino acids: CATSSRGGLLDGYTF.

The chain recombines TRBV19 with TRBJ1-1; D remains unclear. V dropped 5 bases and J dropped 6 bases, with 13 bases sitting between them. The germline gives CDR1 LNHDA, CDR2 SQIVND (reference sequence). The CDR3 runs to 13 residues. The CDR3 spells CASSADERAEAFF. The DNA for the CDR3 is TGTGCCAGTAGTGCGGACGAAAGGGCTGAAGCTTTCTTT. Full variable domain (remainder filled in from reference TRBV19 and TRBJ1-1): DGGITQSPKYLFRKEGQNVTLSCEQNLNHDAMYWYRQDPGQGLRLIYYSQIVNDFQKGDIAEGYSVSREKKESFPLTVTSAQKNPTAFYLCASSADERAEAFFGQGTRLTVV.

The chain employs TRBV27 and TRBJ1-2; TRBD1 might be the D (5 bases). The CDR3 length is 13 residues. Trimming pared 3 bases from V and 4 bases from J, leaving 9 bases between. CDR1 is MNHEY and CDR2 is SMNVEV in the germline V gene (reference sequence). As DNA, the CDR3 is TGTGCCAGCAGTTTCGCAGGGTCCTATGGCTACACCTTC. Its translation: CASSFAGSYGYTF.

The chain links TRBV6-1 to TRBJ2-7; D perhaps matches TRBD2 (6 bases). CDR3 length: 12 amino acids. Trimming stripped 8 bases from V and 3 bases from J, with 11 bases between. Germline CDR1 reads MNHNS; CDR2 reads SASEGT. The CDR3 DNA sequence: TGTGCCAGCGCGGGAACTCACTACGAGCAGTACTTC. This codes for CASAGTHYEQYF.

This clone was seen a handful of times. This chain connects TRBV5-8 to TRBJ1-1; TRBD1 is a possible D gene (6 bases). The V gene lost 1 base and the J gene lost 0 bases, with 13 bases spanning the gap. CDR1 and CDR2 (germline): SGHTS, YDEGEE. CDR3 length: 16 amino acids. CDR3 DNA: TGTGCCAGCAGCTTGCCCCCAGGGGCCTTGAACACTGAAGCTTTCTTT. Its translation is CASSLPPGALNTEAFF.

The rearrangement links TRBV5-1 to TRBJ2-7; no clear D. With 3 bases removed from V and 2 bases from J, the gap between germline ends came to 6 bases. This CDR3 region has 12 residues. The germline CDR1 and CDR2 sequences are SGHRS and YFSETQ. CDR3 DNA: TGCGCCAGCAGCTACGGAACCTACGAGCAGTACTTC. It is translated as CASSYGTYEQYF.

The gene calls are TRBV7-9 and TRBJ2-3; D might be TRBD2 (5 bases). The CDR3 is 16 residues long. Trimming cost V 3 bases and J 2 bases, with 15 bases left between them. Germline loops: CDR1 SEHNR, CDR2 FQNEAQ (reference sequence). The CDR3 spells CASSFVTGTPTDTQYF. The CDR3 coding sequence is TGTGCCAGCAGCTTCGTAACGGGAACCCCCACAGATACGCAGTATTTT.

The CDR3 DNA sequence: TGTGCCAGTAGCAGCAACTACGAGCAGTACTTC. This translates into CASSSNYEQYF. This chain uses TRBV19 with TRBJ2-7; no firm D call. The CDR3 sequence is 11 residues long. Trimming left V 6 bases short and J 3 bases short, with 6 bases between. The germline CDR1 and CDR2 sequences are LNHDA and SQIVND (reference sequence).